The source of this T cell receptor beta chain is a study of blood T cell repertoires in COVID-19. Trimming took off 5 bases at V and 2 bases at J, with 21 bases between the two ends. This CDR3 contains 17 residues. CDR1 is MDHEN, CDR2 SYDVKM, per germline. As originally analysed: Amplification of reference gene primers provided the estimated nucleated cell counts. Assay: immunoSEQ multiplex PCR; the TCRdb copy retains only in-frame clones and omits some. V and J calls and clone size are those listed in that table; D and trimming were worked out from the DNA. The sample lists roughly 70,000 clones, 80% to 95% seen once, with 6.9% in the top ten.

Input material: peripheral blood. This clonotype originated in a human donor in a cohort sampled during active COVID-19. The V gene is TRBV28, the J gene TRBJ1-2; D possibly corresponds to TRBD1 (5 bases). The CDR3 spells CASSPGGLTGSNYGYTF. The DNA for the CDR3 is TGTGCCAGCAGTCCCGGGGGACTTACCGGCTCAAACTATGGCTACACCTTC.